These 32 T cell receptor beta chains were sequenced from one sample in a study of shared clonotypes between healthy human individuals. Using immunoSEQ multiplex PCR, the repertoire was profiled, and TCRdb retains in-frame clones only, with some absent. Of about 1.1 million clones listed, approximately 77% were seen once; the top ten hold over 0.8%. The sequenced sample was memory CD4+ T cells from PBMCs. Sample subset: CD45RA-negative fraction. The receptor source for this set is a man aged 18 to 30 in good health. Some clones in this sample may be carry-over from other donors' samples.

The chain couples TRBV11-1 to TRBJ2-7; possible D gene TRBD2, 5 bases. Germline CDR1 SGHAT, CDR2 FQDESV (reference sequence). CDR3 length equals 14 residues. V dropped 4 bases and J dropped 3 bases, with 13 bases sitting between them. The CDR3 coding sequence is TGTGCCAGCAGCTGGTCAAGAGGGCACTACGAGCAGTACTTC. It yields the protein CASSWSRGHYEQYF.

The chain links TRBV11-2 to TRBJ2-5; D is unclear. V lost 8 bases to trimming and J lost 5 bases, with 12 bases between them. Germline values: CDR1 SGHAT, CDR2 FQNNGV. The CDR3 spans 12 residues. The CDR3 loop reads CASSWDRETQYF. The CDR3 DNA reads as TGTGCCAGCTCGTGGGATCGGGAGACCCAGTACTTC.

The J gene is TRBJ1-4, the V gene TRBV29-1; TRBD1 is a possible D gene (5 bases). Germline-derived CDR1 and CDR2 are SQVTM and ANQGSEA. V lost 6 bases and J lost 4, with 15 bases in between. This CDR3 spans 14 amino acids. The CDR3 protein is CSVADRRNNEKLFF. The DNA for the CDR3 is TGCAGCGTCGCCGACAGACGAAATAATGAAAAACTGTTTTTT.

The V gene is TRBV2, the J gene TRBJ2-7; possibly TRBD2 for D (6 bases). CDR1 and CDR2 from the germline V gene are SNHLY and FYNNEI. The CDR3 loop spans 14 amino acids. V lost 7 bases and J lost 1, with 14 bases in between. The CDR3 region has the DNA TGTGCCAGCATCTATCAGGAGGGTTCCTACGAGCAGTACTTC. Its translation is CASIYQEGSYEQYF. The entire variable domain, with the rest obtained from reference TRBV2 and TRBJ2-7, is as follows: EPEVTQTPSHQVTQMGQEVILRCVPISNHLYFYWYRQILGQKVEFLVSFYNNEISEKSEIFDDQFSVERPDGSNFTLKIRSTKLEDSAMYFCASIYQEGSYEQYFGPGTRLTVT.

This chain joins TRBV28 and TRBJ2-3, with TRBD2 matching 11 bases. V gave up 5 bases and J gave up 6 bases; unmatched junction bases: 13. CDR3 length equals 17 residues. Germline V gene data show CDR1 as MDHEN and CDR2 as SYDVKM. CDR3 bases: TGTGCCAGCAGTCCCAGGGGTAGCGGGAGGGCCCTGGATACGCAGTATTTT. This codes for CASSPRGSGRALDTQYF.

The rearrangement uses TRBV5-1 and TRBJ2-2; D could derive from TRBD1 or TRBD2 (6 bases each). V gave up 5 bases and J gave up 0 bases, with 11 bases separating them. Looked up from germline, CDR1 is SGHRS and CDR2 is YFSETQ. The CDR3 is 15 amino acids. This CDR3 is CASRAGTTNTGELFF. CDR3 coding DNA: TGCGCCAGCAGGGCGGGGACAACGAACACCGGGGAGCTGTTTTTT.

V and J are TRBV15 and TRBJ2-5, with unresolved D. Trimming pared 3 bases from V and 0 bases from J, leaving 14 bases between. CDR1 is LNHNV and CDR2 is YYDKDF in the germline V gene (reference sequence). The CDR3 is 16 residues long. The CDR3 sequence: CATSSSTRVYQETQYF. CDR3 DNA: TGTGCCACCAGCAGCTCTACACGGGTGTACCAAGAGACCCAGTACTTC.

V usage is TRBV7-8 and J usage is TRBJ1-1, with unresolved D. This CDR3 is built from 14 residues. Germline-derived CDR1 and CDR2 are SGHVS and FQNEAQ. V was clipped by 2 bases and J by 1 base, with 8 bases between them. This CDR3 is CASSLLVRNTEAFF. The CDR3 DNA sequence: TGTGCCAGCAGCTTATTAGTGAGGAACACTGAAGCTTTCTTT.

The chain recombines TRBV5-8 with TRBJ2-3; D uncertain. The CDR3 covers 15 residues. The germline V and J ends were trimmed by 1 base and 1 base, with 10 bases remaining between them. Germline V lookup: CDR1 SGHTS, CDR2 YDEGEE. This CDR3 is CASSLLAEGTDTQYF. CDR3 coding DNA: TGTGCCAGCAGCTTGTTGGCCGAGGGCACAGATACGCAGTATTTT.

A word on this clone: Other DNA sequences from this sample encode an identical CDR3 as well. The chain recombines TRBV25-1 with TRBJ1-3; D is unresolved. The CDR3 extends over 14 amino acids. Looked up from germline, CDR1 is MGHDK and CDR2 is SYGVNS. Trimming shortened V by 5 bases and J by 0 bases, and 8 bases separated the two germline ends. The CDR3: CASSSVSSGNTIYF. For the CDR3, the DNA is TGTGCCAGCAGTTCGGTGAGCTCTGGAAACACCATATATTTT.

This clone has just a few counts. V gene TRBV29-1 combines with J gene TRBJ2-3; TRBD2 matches at 8 bases. V lost 6 bases and J lost 2; bases outside the gene matches: 13. Looked up from germline, CDR1 is SQVTM and CDR2 is ANQGSEA. The CDR3 spans 16 residues. CDR3 DNA: TGCAGCGTCGAACCCCAACTAGCGGACCCCACAGATACGCAGTATTTT. Translated, it gives CSVEPQLADPTDTQYF.

The rearrangement links TRBV6-5 to TRBJ1-3; the D gene is possibly TRBD1 (5 bases). This CDR3 comprises 16 residues. V was cut by 0 bases and J by 4 bases, with 13 bases left in between. Per the germline V gene, CDR1 is MNHEY and CDR2 is SVGAGI. DNA for the CDR3: TGTGCCAGCAGTTACTCGATGCTAGGGGCCGGAAACACCATATATTTT. Translated: CASSYSMLGAGNTIYF.

The chain employs TRBV7-9 and TRBJ2-5, with D perhaps being TRBD1 or TRBD2 (6 bases each). The CDR3 extends over 15 amino acids. Trimming took off 8 bases at V and 5 bases at J, with 21 bases between the two ends. Germline V gene lookup returns CDR1 SEHNR and CDR2 FQNEAQ (reference sequence). CDR3 coding DNA: TGTGCCAGCCGTGGAGGGGGGCCCCCGGGGGAGACCCAGTACTTC. It encodes CASRGGGPPGETQYF.

A single count supports this clone. The chain couples TRBV25-1 to TRBJ2-3; D is perhaps TRBD1 (5 bases). Germline CDR1 MGHDK, CDR2 SYGVNS. This CDR3 spans 15 amino acids. V dropped 0 bases and J dropped 8 bases, with 15 bases sitting between them. The CDR3 bases are TGTGCCAGCAGTGAATATAGCAGGGCCCACGGTACGCAGTATTTT. Protein sequence: CASSEYSRAHGTQYF.

V and J are TRBV7-2 and TRBJ2-2, with 7 bases fitting TRBD2. The CDR3 length is 17 residues. The V gene end was trimmed by 4 bases and the J gene end by 1 base; junction bases not matched to a gene: 9. Per the germline V gene, CDR1 is SGHTA and CDR2 is FQGNSA. Written as DNA, the CDR3 is TGTGCCAGCAGCTCCTCAGCGAGCGGGGAGAACACCGGGGAGCTGTTTTTT. Translated: CASSSSASGENTGELFF.

V gene TRBV7-8 combines with J gene TRBJ1-1; D is uncertain. CDR3 length: 12 residues. V lost 1 base and J lost 7, with 7 bases in between. CDR1 is SGHVS, CDR2 FQNEAQ, per germline. CDR3: CASSLVGVEAFF. The DNA for the CDR3 is TGTGCCAGCAGCTTAGTGGGAGTTGAAGCTTTCTTT.

The gene calls are TRBV28 and TRBJ1-1; 9 nucleotides line up with TRBD1. Germline CDR1 is MDHEN and CDR2 is SYDVKM. This CDR3 spans 16 amino acids. V shed 3 bases and J 2 bases; nucleotides not matched to a gene: 7. CDR3 nucleotide sequence: TGTGCCAGCAGTTTCCTGGGACAGGGACGAAACACTGAAGCTTTCTTT. Protein sequence: CASSFLGQGRNTEAFF.

The chain joins TRBV7-8 to TRBJ2-5, with D possibly being TRBD1 or TRBD2 (5 bases each). CDR3 length: 15 residues. The germline V and J ends were trimmed by 0 bases and 2 bases, with 10 bases remaining between them. Per the germline V gene, CDR1 is SGHVS and CDR2 is FQNEAQ. The CDR3 reads CASSLAWGLQETQYF. The CDR3, as DNA: TGTGCCAGCAGCTTAGCGTGGGGGTTACAAGAGACCCAGTACTTC.

A few counts support this clone. This chain uses TRBV7-9 with TRBJ2-7; 10 positions agree with TRBD2. In germline, CDR1 is SEHNR, CDR2 FQNEAQ (reference sequence). After removal of 3 bases from V and 5 bases from J, the junction contained 16 bases not matched to a gene. The CDR3 consists of 18 residues. The CDR3 DNA reads as TGTGCCAGCAGCTTTCCCCCCGGAGGAGCGGGAGGGATGCACGAGCAGTACTTC. It translates to CASSFPPGGAGGMHEQYF.

CDR3 loop: CASSRTGTKETQYF. The CDR3 coding sequence is TGTGCCAGCAGCCGTACCGGGACTAAAGAGACCCAGTACTTC. The V gene is TRBV7-7, the J gene TRBJ2-5; 7 positions match TRBD2. This CDR3 is 14 amino acids long. The germline gives CDR1 SSHAT, CDR2 FNYEAQ (reference sequence). The trim removed 5 bases at V and 3 bases at J, leaving 6 bases unmatched.

The rearrangement joins TRBV4-1 to TRBJ1-5; D is uncertain. From germline, CDR1 is MGHRA and CDR2 YSYEKL. The V end was cut by 1 base, the J end by 11 bases, with 21 bases between. The CDR3 contains 16 residues. The CDR3 DNA follows: TGCGCCAGCAGCCAAGTTTACCGGGCAGACATACGAGCCCAGCATTTT. Amino acids: CASSQVYRADIRAQHF.

About this clone itself: A much larger clone is a single base away; this may be a read error. Here the CDR3 reads CASSGTGSGNTVYF. The DNA for the CDR3 is TGTGCCAGCAGCGGGACAGGCTCTGGAAACACCGTATATTTT. The chain couples TRBV9 to TRBJ1-3; 7 bases are shared with TRBD1. This CDR3 region has 14 residues. Per the germline V gene, CDR1 is SGDLS and CDR2 is YYNGEE.

The gene calls are TRBV5-4 and TRBJ1-3; 7 positions agree with TRBD1. CDR1 is SGHNT, CDR2 YYREEE, per germline (reference sequence). V lost 3 bases and J lost 4; bases outside the gene matches: 4. The CDR3 is 14 residues long. The CDR3 coding sequence is TGTGCCAGCAGCTCGACAGGGTTAGGAAACACCATATATTTT. Its translation is CASSSTGLGNTIYF.

This clone was seen more than once but under ten times. The gene calls are TRBV27 and TRBJ1-2, with D tentatively TRBD1 (6 bases). The V gene's germline CDR1 is MNHEY and CDR2 SMNVEV (reference sequence). The V and J ends lost 2 bases and 5 bases respectively, with 15 bases between them. This CDR3 is 15 amino acids long. The CDR3 is CASSLRDTDLYGYTF. Written as DNA, the CDR3 is TGTGCCAGCAGTTTAAGGGACACGGACTTGTATGGCTACACCTTC.

V and J are TRBV21-1 and TRBJ2-3; the D call in the table, TRBD2, was not verified against the DNA. TRBV21-1 is listed as a pseudogene. CDR3 length: 13 amino acids. The CDR3 DNA follows: TGTGCCAGCAGCCCGAACCGGAGGAGTCAACAGTATTTT. Amino acids: CASSPNRRSQQYF.

J is TRBJ1-2 and V is TRBV7-9; 8 nucleotides align to TRBD1. This CDR3 region has 17 residues. Trimming took 2 bases from V and 3 from J; bases not matched to a gene: 11. Germline CDR1 and CDR2: SEHNR and FQNEAQ (reference sequence). CDR3 residues: CASSLNPQTGVDYGYTF. CDR3 DNA: TGTGCCAGCAGCTTAAACCCCCAGACAGGGGTCGACTATGGCTACACCTTC.

In regard to this clone: In the same sample, other DNA sequences code for this CDR3. The chain links TRBV18 to TRBJ1-5; D remains unclear. Germline CDR1 is KGHSH and CDR2 is LQKENI. The V gene lost 2 bases and the J gene lost 2 bases, with 4 bases spanning the gap. The CDR3 extends over 13 amino acids. DNA for the CDR3: TGTGCCAGCTCACCAGGCGGCAATCAGCCCCAGCATTTT. Encoded protein: CASSPGGNQPQHF. Filled out from reference TRBV18 and TRBJ1-5, the complete variable domain reads NAGVMQNPRHLVRRRGQEARLRCSPMKGHSHVYWYRQLPEEGLKFMVYLQKENIIDESGMPKERFSAEFPKEGPSILRIQQVVRGDSAAYFCASSPGGNQPQHFGDGTRLSIL.

J is TRBJ2-3 and V is TRBV2; 9 nucleotides agree with TRBD2. The CDR3 totals 15 residues. The V gene's germline CDR1 is SNHLY and CDR2 FYNNEI. With 6 bases clipped from V and 2 bases from J, the junction kept 6 bases outside the gene matches. In nucleotides, the CDR3 is TGTGCCAGCAGGCCCGCGGGAGGGCCCACAGATACGCAGTATTTT. It translates to CASRPAGGPTDTQYF.

The rearrangement links TRBV29-1 to TRBJ2-1; TRBD2 might be the D (6 bases). The germline CDR1 and CDR2 sequences are SQVTM and ANQGSEA. The germline V and J ends were trimmed by 7 bases and 7 bases, with 17 bases remaining between them. The CDR3 is 13 amino acids. The CDR3 loop reads CSAPRMGGNEQFF. Written as DNA, the CDR3 is TGCAGCGCCCCTCGGATGGGGGGTAATGAGCAGTTCTTC.

Turning to this clone: A read error may produce the germline difference seen at one junction end. This chain joins TRBV4-1 and TRBJ2-5; TRBD1 aligns across 9 bases. Germline V gene lookup returns CDR1 MGHRA and CDR2 YSYEKL. This CDR3 spans 15 amino acids. In DNA form, the CDR3 reads TGCGCCGGCAGCCAGGGAACAGGGGGCCGGGAGACCCAGTACTTC. Translated: CAGSQGTGGRETQYF.

The chain links TRBV4-1 to TRBJ2-7; D gene unclear. Trimming pared 1 base from V and 7 bases from J, leaving 23 bases between. This CDR3 comprises 17 residues. Looked up from germline, CDR1 is MGHRA and CDR2 is YSYEKL. DNA for the CDR3: TGCGCCAGCAGCCAAGGACTCTTTGACGAGCGTTTGGATGAGCAGTACTTC. Amino acids: CASSQGLFDERLDEQYF.

This clone was detected only a few times. V gene TRBV19 combines with J gene TRBJ1-5; no reliable D call. Between the trimmed V and J ends, which lost 1 base and 4 bases, there was a span of 8 bases. The CDR3 extends over 14 amino acids. CDR1 is LNHDA and CDR2 is SQIVND in the germline V gene (reference sequence). The CDR3 region has the DNA TGTGCCAGTAGTATAGCCGGGGAAAATCAGCCCCAGCATTTT. Translation gives CASSIAGENQPQHF.